Below are 24 T cell receptor beta chains sequenced from a single sample in a study of tumor-infiltrating lymphocytes in primary liver carcinoma. The source material, roughly 18-32 mg of unsorted bulk tissue, was used to co-extract RNA and DNA. A primer matching the constant region was used to make TCR beta cDNA from approximately 520 ng of total RNA. Three nested multiplex PCR rounds of slightly modified ARM-PCR generated TCR beta libraries. Running 9 to 10 cycles apiece, the first two PCR rounds relied on TRBV1-TRBV30 forward primers together with a C-beta reverse primer. Using its own MiXCR run on the multiplex PCR reads, TCRdb lists one record per CDR3 protein. Among 20,000 to 30,000 distinct CDR3 sequences listed, roughly 80% were seen once. What was sequenced was liver tumor tissue from sampling region 3. Subset given: tumor region T3, left-lateral pole. The receptors derive from a man aged 35 to 55 with primary liver carcinoma and hepatitis B virus infection.

Comment on this clonotype: This may be a read error, as it is one base from a much larger clone. This chain joins TRBV10-2 and TRBJ2-3; D is unclear. The DNA end is a closer match to TRBJ1-5, so the J assignment may be wrong. Germline V gene data show CDR1 as WSHSY and CDR2 as SAAADI. The length of the CDR3 is 11 residues. The CDR3: CTSTPADTQHF. CDR3 DNA: TGCACCAGCACTCCGGCAGATACGCAGCATTTT.

On this clonotype: Since the CDR3 does not end with the conserved phenylalanine or tryptophan, this likely comes from a read error. This chain uses TRBV11-2 with TRBJ2-1; D is possibly TRBD2 (5 bases). In germline, CDR1 is SGHAT, CDR2 FQNNGV. The CDR3 runs 13 residues. CDR3: CASSLVGANDQFL. The CDR3 DNA is TGTGCCAGCAGTTTAGTGGGAGCGAATGATCAGTTCCTC.

This clonotype showed up just a few times. The chain combines TRBV5-5 with TRBJ2-1; 8 bases map to TRBD1. CDR3 length equals 15 residues. The V gene end was trimmed by 4 bases and the J gene end by 16 bases; junction bases not matched to a gene: 19. The germline CDR1 and CDR2 sequences are SGHKS and YYEKEE (reference sequence). This chain's CDR3 is CASSPGQGSYTENFF. The CDR3, as DNA: TGTGCCAGCAGCCCTGGACAGGGTTCCTACACTGAGAACTTCTTC.

This clonotype was counted a single time. The CDR3 DNA sequence: TGTGCCAGCAGTTACGCAGGAGAACTAGGCAAGCAGTACTTC. Translating it yields CASSYAGELGKQYF. V usage is TRBV6-5 and J usage is TRBJ2-7; D is perhaps TRBD2 (5 bases). The CDR3 runs 14 residues. The germline gives CDR1 MNHEY, CDR2 SVGAGI. The V end was cut by 2 bases, the J end by 8 bases, with 16 bases between.

With regard to this clonotype: The CDR3 ends on some other residue instead of the conserved phenylalanine or tryptophan, so this is likely a read error. The chain employs TRBV6-5 and TRBJ2-7; D may be TRBD1 or TRBD2 (5 bases each). The CDR3 loop spans 14 amino acids. From germline, CDR1 is MNHEY and CDR2 SVGAGI. As DNA, the CDR3 is TGTGCCGGCAGTAGGGACCTCAAGGGCTACGAGCAGTACTTA. It encodes CAGSRDLKGYEQYL.

With regard to this clonotype: The CDR3 does not end in the conserved phenylalanine or tryptophan, so this is likely a read error. This chain links TRBV4-2 with TRBJ1-5; no clear D gene. The CDR3 loop spans 16 amino acids. V lost 0 bases, J lost 0 bases, and 9 bases lay in between. Germline lookup yields CDR1 LGHNA and CDR2 YNFKEQ. The CDR3 here is CASSQEPGISNQPQHS. The CDR3 DNA sequence: TGTGCCAGCAGCCAAGAGCCCGGAATTAGCAATCAGCCCCAGCATTCT.

Comments on this clonotype: One junction end disagrees with the germline gene, perhaps due to a read error. The rearrangement uses TRBV28 and TRBJ1-1, with D possibly matching TRBD1 (5 bases). Germline CDR1 is MDHEN and CDR2 is SYDVKM. The CDR3 covers 13 residues. Here the CDR3 DNA reads TGTGCCAGCTGTTCCCCGGGGGGGGGTGAAGCTTTATTT. As protein: CASCSPGGGEALF. The full variable domain, completed using reference TRBV28 and TRBJ1-1, is DVKVTQSSRYLVKRTGEKVFLECVQDMDHENMFWYRQDPGLGLRLIYFSYDVKMKEKGDIPEGYSVSREKKERFSLILESASTNQTSMYLCASCSPGGGEALFGQGTRLTVV.

The chain uses TRBV6-1 and TRBJ2-3; 7 bases are a match to TRBD2. J was trimmed by 3 bases and V by 8 bases; bases with no gene match: 11. The germline V gene encodes CDR1 MNHNS and CDR2 SASEGT. The CDR3 length is 15 residues. The CDR3 loop is CASSPSGGSTDTQYF. In DNA, the CDR3 is TGTGCCAGCTCACCCAGTGGCGGGAGTACAGATACGCAGTATTTT.

Comments on this clonotype: A junction end diverges from the germline sequence, so it may reflect a read error. J is TRBJ2-5 and V is TRBV11-2; 8 bases are a match to TRBD2. CDR1 is SGHAT, CDR2 FQNNGV, per germline. CDR3 size: 16 residues. Here the CDR3 reads CASIQTPGGGKESQYF. The CDR3 DNA sequence: TGTGCCAGCATCCAAACACCTGGCGGGGGGAAAGAGAGCCAGTATTTC.

Concerning this clonotype: Its ends do not fully match the called genes, so a read error is possible. The chain couples TRBV5-1 to TRBJ2-1; TRBD1 matches at 8 bases. The CDR3 totals 11 residues. Germline values: CDR1 SGHRS, CDR2 YFSETQ. CDR3 sequence (DNA): TGTGCCAACAGCTTGACAGGGGACGAGTTCTTC. Translated: CANSLTGDEFF.

Notes on this clonotype: This likely comes from a read error, as the CDR3 has no conserved phenylalanine or tryptophan at its end. V is TRBV4-2 and J is TRBJ2-3, with D perhaps matching TRBD2 (5 bases). Germline CDR1 and CDR2: LGHNA and YNFKEQ. The CDR3 has 15 residues. Trimming shortened V by 7 bases and J by 3 bases, and 17 bases separated the two germline ends. CDR3 nucleotides: TGTGCCAGCAATCAAGAGAAGGGAGTGACAGATACGCAGTATTCT. Encoded protein: CASNQEKGVTDTQYS.

Points on this clonotype: The CDR3 ends on some other residue instead of the conserved phenylalanine or tryptophan, so this is likely a read error. Because the CDR3's place on the DNA is in doubt, the DNA is left out and the CDR3 is given as listed by TCRdb. Here the CDR3 reads CASSVDSGEQFS. This sequence joins TRBV9 and TRBJ2-2. The CDR3 length is 12 residues, termini included. CDR1 and CDR2 (germline): SGDLS, YYNGEE.

Comment on this clonotype: A read error may produce the germline difference seen at one junction end. The chain links TRBV6-5 to TRBJ1-6; D not resolved. Germline CDR1 and CDR2: MNHEY and SVGAGI. The CDR3 length is 13 residues. The CDR3 sequence is CASSLRAASPLQF. In DNA form, the CDR3 reads TGTGCCAGCAGTTTACGGGCGGCTTCACCCCTTCAATTT.

This clonotype showed up just once. A read error may produce the germline difference seen at one junction end. This sequence joins TRBV5-1 and TRBJ2-5; either TRBD1 or TRBD2 may supply D (5 bases each). Germline CDR1 SGHRS, CDR2 YFSETQ. The CDR3 totals 15 residues. CDR3 coding DNA: TGCGCCATCAGCGCCTCGGGACCTCCCCAAGAGACCCAGTACTTC. Encoded protein: CAISASGPPQETQYF.

Remarks on this clonotype: At one of its ends the junction is not consistent with the germline gene, which may arise from a read error. The CDR3 DNA follows: TGTGCCACCAGCCAAGATATGGGCACGGGCGGTGGCTACACCTTC. As protein: CATSQDMGTGGGYTF. The V call is TRBV4-2, the J call TRBJ1-2; D remains ambiguous. The CDR3 contains 15 residues. The germline V gene has CDR1 LGHNA and CDR2 YNFKEQ.

A word on this clonotype: Its ends do not fully match the called genes, so a read error is possible. This chain links TRBV4-1 with TRBJ2-7; TRBD2 might be the D (5 bases). CDR1 and CDR2 from the germline V gene are MGHRA and YSYEKL. There are 15 residues in the CDR3. This chain's CDR3 is CASNQDGIDSYERYF. In DNA form, the CDR3 reads TGCGCCAGCAACCAAGACGGGATTGACTCTTACGAGCGGTACTTC.

As concerns this clonotype: Likely a read error: the CDR3 ends without its conserved phenylalanine or tryptophan. This chain uses TRBV11-2 with TRBJ2-1; D is perhaps TRBD2 (5 bases). Deletions cut 2 bases from V and 12 bases from J, with 17 bases between. The CDR3 is made up of 14 amino acids. Germline V gene lookup returns CDR1 SGHAT and CDR2 FQNNGV. The CDR3 spells CASSLYRLASGQFI. The CDR3 nucleotides read TGTGCCAGCAGCTTATACCGGCTAGCTAGTGGGCAGTTCATC.

As to this clonotype: At one end, the junction sequence differs from germline, possibly due to a read error. J is TRBJ2-1 and V is TRBV30, with unresolved D. The CDR3 length is 14 residues. The germline V gene encodes CDR1 GTSNPN and CDR2 SVGIG (reference sequence). CDR3 residues: CAWSPSVIGDEQLF. The CDR3 DNA is TGTGCCTGGAGTCCGAGCGTGATTGGCGATGAGCAGCTCTTC.

This clonotype is medium-sized. This chain connects TRBV29-1 to TRBJ2-7; D remains unclear. V lost 4 bases to trimming and J lost 4 bases, with 11 bases between them. This CDR3 has 12 amino acids. CDR1 and CDR2 (germline): SQVTM, ANQGSEA. The CDR3 spells CSVGRLGYEQYF. CDR3 in DNA: TGCAGCGTTGGGCGGTTAGGGTACGAGCAGTACTTC.

Note on this clonotype: An end of the junction differs from the germline gene, which may be a read error. V and J are TRBV11-2 and TRBJ2-1; D is possibly TRBD2 (5 bases). This CDR3 comprises 16 residues. Germline V gene data show CDR1 as SGHAT and CDR2 as FQNNGV. CDR3 region: CARSLELLAGMHEQFF. The CDR3, as DNA: TGTGCCAGGAGCTTAGAGCTCCTAGCTGGAATGCATGAGCAGTTCTTC. Based on the CDR3 plus reference TRBV11-2 and TRBJ2-1, the full variable domain is EAGVAQSPRYKIIEKRQSVAFWCNPISGHATLYWYQQILGQGPKLLIQFQNNGVVDDSQLPKDRFSAERLKGVDSTLKIQPAKLEDSAVYLCARSLELLAGMHEQFFGPGTRLTVL.

Turning to this clonotype: This clone may be a read error of a much larger clone one base away. The rearrangement links TRBV29-1 to TRBJ2-7; 9 bases align to TRBD2. Trimming removed 3 bases from V and 4 bases from J; junction bases left unmatched: 4. Germline loops: CDR1 SQVTM, CDR2 ANQGSEA. The CDR3 is made up of 13 amino acids. CDR3 sequence (DNA): TGCAGCGTTGACATGACTAGCGGTTACGAGCAGTACTTC. It codes for CSVDMTSGYEQYF.

A note on this clonotype: At one end, the junction sequence differs from germline, possibly due to a read error. The chain is built from TRBV10-1 and TRBJ2-5; TRBD2 matches 7 bases. The CDR3 consists of 16 residues. Germline lookup yields CDR1 WNHNN and CDR2 SYGVQD (reference sequence). CDR3 bases: TGCGCTAGCAGTGGGTCGTCCAGCGGGGAGATGGAGACCCAGTACTTC. Amino acid sequence: CASSGSSSGEMETQYF.

This clonotype was counted between two and nine times. The V gene is TRBV18, the J gene TRBJ1-5; D is uncertain. Germline V gene lookup returns CDR1 KGHSH and CDR2 LQKENI. The CDR3 covers 12 residues. V lost 3 bases, J lost 5 bases, and 5 bases lay in between. The CDR3 DNA sequence: TGTGCCAGCTCACCCGGTGATCAGCCCCAGCATTTT. This gives the protein CASSPGDQPQHF.

The chain uses TRBV11-2 and TRBJ2-2; D is possibly TRBD1 (8 bases). This CDR3 spans 14 amino acids. CDR1 and CDR2 from the germline V gene are SGHAT and FQNNGV. As DNA, the CDR3 is TGTACTAGCAGCTTACAGGGGGGGGCCGAGGAGCTGTTTTTT. This translates into CTSSLQGGAEELFF. Combining the CDR3 with reference TRBV11-2 and TRBJ2-2 gives the whole variable domain EAGVAQSPRYKIIEKRQSVAFWCNPISGHATLYWYQQILGQGPKLLIQFQNNGVVDDSQLPKDRFSAERLKGVDSTLKIQPAKLEDSAVYLCTSSLQGGAEELFFGEGSRLTVL.